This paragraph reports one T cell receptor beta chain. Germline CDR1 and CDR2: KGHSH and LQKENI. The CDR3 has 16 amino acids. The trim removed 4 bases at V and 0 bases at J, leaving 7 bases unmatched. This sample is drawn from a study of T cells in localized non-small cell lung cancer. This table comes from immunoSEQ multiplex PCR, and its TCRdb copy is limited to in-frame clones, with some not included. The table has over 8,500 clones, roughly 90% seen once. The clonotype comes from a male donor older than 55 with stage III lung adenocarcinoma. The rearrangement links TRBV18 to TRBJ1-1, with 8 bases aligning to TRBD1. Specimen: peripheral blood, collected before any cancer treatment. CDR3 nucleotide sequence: TGTGCCAGCTCACTAGGACAGGGCTGGATGAACACTGAAGCTTTCTTT. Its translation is CASSLGQGWMNTEAFF.